Following are 25 T cell receptor beta chains from one sample sequenced in a study of T-cell reconstitution after alpha-beta-depleted transplantation in children. Unique molecular identifiers were incorporated during preparation of the TCRbeta library. TCRdb passed the PCR reads through MiXCR, listing each CDR3 protein once. This sample has 450,000 to 600,000 distinct CDR3 sequences, with around 13% found just once. This material consisted of PBMCs, mostly from graft donor cells, taken 360 days after TCRalphabeta/CD19-depleted stem cell transplant. The receptors shown here come from a male patient between 5 and 17 years old who had a stem cell transplant for acute myeloid leukemia, so the T cells may come from the graft donor.

V and J are TRBV4-3 and TRBJ2-2; TRBD2 aligns across 9 bases. The V gene end was trimmed by 4 bases and the J gene end by 7 bases; junction bases not matched to a gene: 4. The germline CDR1 and CDR2 sequences are LGHNA and YSLEER. CDR3 length: 14 amino acids. CDR3 residues: CASSLLAGHGELFF. Written as DNA, the CDR3 is TGCGCCAGCAGCCTGCTAGCGGGACACGGGGAGCTGTTTTTT.

The genes are TRBV20-1 and TRBJ2-1, with 7 positions matching TRBD2. The germline V gene has CDR1 DFQATT and CDR2 SNEGSKA (reference sequence). Trimming took 6 bases from V and 4 from J; bases not matched to a gene: 18. CDR3 length: 17 residues. The CDR3 nucleotides are TGCAGTGCCAGTCCAGGTCTAGCGGTCGTTTTTTACAATGAGCAGTTCTTC. Translation gives CSASPGLAVVFYNEQFF.

This chain joins TRBV27 and TRBJ2-7; the D is unclear. The V end was cut by 2 bases, the J end by 1 base, with 12 bases between. Germline CDR1 is MNHEY and CDR2 is SMNVEV (reference sequence). The CDR3 sequence is 15 residues long. This CDR3 reads CASSLIQPPSYEQYF. The CDR3 DNA sequence: TGTGCCAGCAGTTTAATCCAGCCTCCTTCCTACGAGCAGTACTTC.

Many counts were recorded for this clonotype. The rearrangement joins TRBV20-1 to TRBJ2-5; D gene ambiguous. V was trimmed by 0 bases and J by 2 bases, leaving 10 bases between them. The V gene's germline CDR1 is DFQATT and CDR2 SNEGSKA (reference sequence). The CDR3 consists of 14 residues. The CDR3 reads CSARESLGQETQYF. The CDR3 region has the DNA TGCAGTGCTAGAGAAAGTTTAGGTCAAGAGACCCAGTACTTC.

V is TRBV30 and J is TRBJ2-5; tentative D call: TRBD2 (6 bases). Germline values: CDR1 GTSNPN, CDR2 SVGIG (reference sequence). The CDR3 covers 15 residues. Trimming removed 1 base at V and 4 bases at J, with 16 bases between. This CDR3 is CAWSGKGLPGETQYF. Here the CDR3 DNA reads TGTGCCTGGAGTGGGAAGGGACTCCCCGGAGAGACCCAGTACTTC.

As concerns this clonotype: One base away lies a much larger clone, so this may be a sequencing read error. This chain uses TRBV20-1 with TRBJ2-5; 7 nucleotides align to TRBD2. The CDR3 spans 11 residues. Germline V gives CDR1 DFQATT, CDR2 SNEGSKA (reference sequence). CDR3 nucleotide sequence: TGCTGTGCAAGGGAGGGTGGGACCCAGTACTTC. The encoded protein is CCAREGGTQYF.

This clonotype has only a few counts. The V gene is TRBV30, the J gene TRBJ2-1, with D possibly being TRBD2 (6 bases). Trimming left V 1 base short and J 13 bases short, with 26 bases between. The V gene's germline CDR1 is GTSNPN and CDR2 SVGIG (reference sequence). This CDR3 has 16 residues. Written as DNA, the CDR3 is TGTGCCTGGAGTGCCTCCTTCCTTAGCGGAAGGGTAAGTCAGTTCTTC. Protein sequence: CAWSASFLSGRVSQFF.

V usage is TRBV12-3 or TRBV12-4 and J usage is TRBJ1-1; unclear D gene. This CDR3 is built from 14 residues. V was shortened by 1 base and J by 10 bases, with 16 bases between the two germline ends. CDR3 loop: CASSLGVPVIRAFF. CDR3 nucleotides: TGTGCCAGCAGTTTAGGGGTCCCAGTGATAAGAGCTTTCTTT.

In DNA, the CDR3 is TGTGCCAGCAGTGATCCCGGGACAGGGGGCGACGAGCAGTACTTC. Residues: CASSDPGTGGDEQYF. The chain uses TRBV6-2 or TRBV6-3 and TRBJ2-7, with 12 bases fitting TRBD1. Germline values: CDR1 MNHEY, CDR2 SVGEGT. The J segment lost 5 bases and the V segment lost 5 bases, leaving 7 bases of the junction unmatched. CDR3 length equals 15 residues.

V and J are TRBV7-2 and TRBJ2-1, with a possible D match to TRBD1 (6 bases). V was trimmed by 4 bases and J by 9 bases, leaving 28 bases between them. This CDR3 is 18 amino acids long. CDR1 SGHTA and CDR2 FQGNSA come from the germline V gene. The CDR3: CASSYQIRTATFPIEQFF. DNA of the CDR3: TGTGCCAGCAGCTACCAAATTAGGACAGCGACATTCCCTATTGAGCAGTTCTTC.

The V and J genes are TRBV7-9 and TRBJ2-1, with TRBD2 matching 7 bases. CDR1 is SEHNR, CDR2 FQNEAQ, per germline (reference sequence). Trimming removed 5 bases from V and 7 bases from J; junction bases left unmatched: 11. This CDR3 has 15 amino acids. The CDR3: CASSQIAGYLNEQFF. The CDR3, as DNA: TGTGCCAGCAGCCAGATAGCGGGTTACCTAAATGAGCAGTTCTTC.

The table lists this clonotype with many counts. The V call is TRBV20-1, the J call TRBJ2-2, with D uncertain. CDR3 length: 12 amino acids. Per germline, CDR1 DFQATT and CDR2 SNEGSKA (reference sequence). The CDR3 DNA reads as TGCCCCGAGGCTCCCTACACCGGGGAGCTGTTTTTT. Amino acids: CPEAPYTGELFF.

This chain uses TRBV6-2 or TRBV6-3 with TRBJ1-1; TRBD1 matches 7 bases. V trimming: 4 bases; J trimming: 4 bases; junction bases outside the gene matches: 12. This CDR3 is built from 16 residues. Germline values: CDR1 MNHEY, CDR2 SVGEGT. CDR3 sequence: CASSSPTGPRGTEAFF. The CDR3 coding sequence is TGTGCCAGCAGTTCCCCGACAGGGCCACGAGGCACTGAAGCTTTCTTT.

The chain recombines TRBV6-2 or TRBV6-3 with TRBJ2-7, with D possibly matching TRBD2 (7 bases). The CDR3 sequence is 23 residues long. Germline V gene sequence: CDR1 MNHEY, CDR2 SVGEGT. Trimming shortened V by 4 bases and J by 3 bases, and 40 bases separated the two germline ends. This chain's CDR3 is CASSSPKAGPGGRGPLRVYEQYF. The CDR3 DNA reads TGTGCCAGCAGTTCCCCAAAAGCGGGGCCGGGGGGCAGGGGACCTCTTCGGGTCTACGAGCAGTACTTC.

Details on this clonotype: A much bigger clone sits one base away, suggesting this may be a read error. The chain employs TRBV7-9 and TRBJ1-1; D possibly corresponds to TRBD1 (6 bases). This CDR3 region has 14 residues. Germline V CDR1 and CDR2: SEHNR, FQNEAQ (reference sequence). The CDR3 reads CATSLQGKNTEAFF. Here the CDR3 DNA reads TGTGCCACCAGCTTACAGGGCAAGAACACTGAAGCTTTCTTT. Filled out from reference TRBV7-9 and TRBJ1-1, the complete variable domain reads DTGVSQNPRHKITKRGQNVTFRCDPISEHNRLYWYRQTLGQGPEFLTYFQNEAQLEKSRLLSDRFSAERPKGSFSTLEIQRTEQGDSAMYLCATSLQGKNTEAFFGQGTRLTVV.

The sample holds a few counts of this clonotype. The CDR3 is CASSLREGGETQYF. Written as DNA, the CDR3 is TGTGCCAGCAGCCTGAGGGAGGGGGGAGAGACCCAGTACTTC. The chain uses TRBV7-2 and TRBJ2-5, with D possibly being TRBD2 (7 bases). V lost 5 bases and J 4 bases, leaving 14 bases between the germline ends. Germline V lookup: CDR1 SGHTA, CDR2 FQGNSA. The CDR3 has 14 amino acids.

This clonotype appeared a few times. The chain combines TRBV20-1 with TRBJ2-7; tentative D call: TRBD2 (5 bases). CDR1 DFQATT and CDR2 SNEGSKA come from the germline V gene (reference sequence). V dropped 0 bases and J dropped 4 bases, with 19 bases sitting between them. CDR3 size: 16 residues. The chain's CDR3 is CSARDRSSPTYYEQYF. The CDR3 nucleotides are TGCAGTGCTAGAGATCGCTCTAGCCCGACCTATTACGAGCAGTACTTC.

This clonotype was observed at least ten times. The chain has TRBV9 and TRBJ1-1, with D perhaps matching TRBD1 (5 bases). This CDR3 region has 14 residues. V was clipped by 2 bases and J by 4 bases, with 12 bases between them. In germline, CDR1 is SGDLS, CDR2 YYNGEE. CDR3 DNA: TGTGCCAGCAGCGTGGGGGTTGTCGGCACTGAAGCTTTCTTT. Translated: CASSVGVVGTEAFF.

V usage is TRBV28 and J usage is TRBJ2-1, with TRBD2 matching over 7 bases. With V trimmed by 6 bases and J by 0 bases, 5 bases remained unmatched. Germline CDR1 reads MDHEN; CDR2 reads SYDVKM. The CDR3 sequence is 15 residues long. CDR3 protein: CASRSSGSSYNEQFF. The CDR3 coding sequence is TGTGCCAGCAGGTCTAGCGGCAGCTCCTACAATGAGCAGTTCTTC.

This clonotype has ten or more counts. The chain recombines TRBV28 with TRBJ2-7, with TRBD1 matching over 11 bases. V dropped 10 bases and J dropped 5; count of bases not matched to a gene: 7. The CDR3 has 13 residues. CDR1 and CDR2 from the germline V gene are MDHEN and SYDVKM. DNA for the CDR3: TGTGCCATACTGGGACAGGGGGTCGACGAGCAGTACTTC. Translated, it gives CAILGQGVDEQYF.

The sample holds many counts of this clonotype. The chain's CDR3 is CARNAGETDTQYF. The CDR3 DNA is TGTGCCAGAAATGCCGGGGAAACAGATACGCAGTATTTT. This rearrangement joins TRBV19 to TRBJ2-3; possibly TRBD2 for D (5 bases). V lost 9 bases and J lost 3, with 13 bases in between. Germline-derived CDR1 and CDR2 are LNHDA and SQIVND (reference sequence). The CDR3 is 13 amino acids.

Only a few counts were recorded for this clonotype. This chain links TRBV6-4 with TRBJ2-2; tentatively, D is TRBD1 (6 bases). Germline V gene lookup returns CDR1 MRHNA and CDR2 SNTAGT. V was shortened by 6 bases and J by 3 bases, with 14 bases between the two germline ends. This CDR3 spans 15 amino acids. The CDR3 loop is CASREQGPYTGELFF. The CDR3 nucleotides are TGTGCCAGCAGGGAACAGGGCCCCTACACCGGGGAGCTGTTTTTT.

This clonotype was seen many times. The V call is TRBV6-5, the J call TRBJ2-4; the D gene is possibly TRBD2 (7 bases). Germline V CDR1 and CDR2: MNHEY, SVGAGI. V was shortened by 2 bases and J by 0 bases, with 23 bases between the two germline ends. CDR3 length: 20 amino acids. Written as DNA, the CDR3 is TGTGCCAGCAGTTACCTTGGCGGGAGAAGAGGGGGGGTAGCCAAAAACATTCAGTACTTC. Residues: CASSYLGGRRGGVAKNIQYF.

The chain joins TRBV29-1 to TRBJ1-6; D perhaps matches TRBD1 (6 bases). Germline CDR1 is SQVTM and CDR2 is ANQGSEA. V was pared by 4 bases and J by 7 bases, with 11 bases between. The CDR3 sequence is 13 residues long. CDR3 bases: TGCAGCGTTGCGGAGGGGGGGAATTCACCCCTCCACTTT. It translates to CSVAEGGNSPLHF. The full variable domain, completed using reference TRBV29-1 and TRBJ1-6, is SAVISQKPSRDICQRGTSLTIQCQVDSQVTMMFWYRQQPGQSLTLIATANQGSEATYESGFVIDKFPISRPNLTFSTLTVSNMSPEDSSIYLCSVAEGGNSPLHFGNGTRLTVT.

This sequence joins TRBV4-3 and TRBJ2-7; D gene uncertain. Germline lookup yields CDR1 LGHNA and CDR2 YSLEER. Trimming took off 1 base at V and 3 bases at J, with 13 bases between the two ends. CDR3 length: 15 amino acids. In nucleotides, the CDR3 is TGCGCCAGCAGCCAAGCCCCCGGGTTGGGCTACGAGCAGTACTTC. Translation: CASSQAPGLGYEQYF.